The sequence of this TCR beta chain was determined in a study of blood T cell repertoires in COVID-19. Recovery among Cohort 3 donors was established by two negative PCRs, clearance, or symptom resolution. Authors' data handling: It was from reference gene primer amplification that nucleated cell counts were estimated. Sequencing used immunoSEQ multiplex PCR; TCRdb keeps in-frame clones, though not all of them. That table supplies the V and J calls and clone size; D and trimming were determined from the DNA. The sample records around 290,000 clones, roughly 90% being singletons. The receptor comes from a woman aged 40 to 55 who had recovered from COVID-19. Sequencing was done on a sample of PBMCs or T cells enriched from blood (not recorded which).

This CDR3 is CASSRREFTYNSPLHF. CDR3 nucleotide sequence: TGTGCCAGCAGCCGCAGGGAATTCACCTATAATTCACCCCTCCACTTT. The rearrangement uses TRBV7-2 and TRBJ1-6; TRBD1 might be the D (5 bases). The V gene lost 5 bases and the J gene lost 2 bases, with 13 bases spanning the gap. Germline CDR1 and CDR2: SGHTA and FQGNSA. There are 16 residues in the CDR3.